What follows describes a single TCR beta chain. This entry comes from a study of blood T cell repertoires in COVID-19. Study-level information: In each case, the material was cDNA or gDNA derived from T cells, B-cell-depleted T cells, or PBMCs.

Seattle-derived patients entered the study during active infection and were followed longitudinally. As processed by the authors: It was from reference gene primer amplification that nucleated cell counts were estimated. Profiling relied on immunoSEQ multiplex PCR, and the TCRdb table lists in-frame clones only, not all of them. D and trimming come from the DNA, and the V and J calls and clone size come from that table. The sample includes 260,000 or so clones, 81% of them seen just once. Germline values: CDR1 SGDLS, CDR2 YYNGEE. The V end lost 0 bases, the J end lost 0 bases, and 9 bases lay between the germline ends. This CDR3 has 15 residues.

The TCR was taken from a woman at least 80 years old with COVID-19, enrolled during active disease. Sequencing input: peripheral blood. The V call is TRBV9, the J call TRBJ2-5, with a possible D match to TRBD2 (6 bases). The CDR3 region has the DNA TGTGCCAGCAGCGTAGCGGGGGAATACCAAGAGACCCAGTACTTC. Its translation is CASSVAGEYQETQYF.